This is a list of T cell receptor beta chains from one sample in a study of shared clonotypes between healthy human individuals. The protocol was immunoSEQ multiplex PCR, while the TCRdb copy is restricted to in-frame clones and leaves out a portion. The data show over a million clones, over 95% seen once. Sample: naive CD4+ T cells sorted from blood. The receptors derive from a young man in good health. Each CDR3 is given with its conserved first and last residue. D genes are given only for firm matches. Not all rows give a size; the values are once, few, many and, for expanded clones, a class.

TRBV9,TRBD2,.,TRBJ2-3,CASSVGAGGPTDTQYF,TGTGCCAGCAGCGTAGGAGCGGGAGGCCCCACAGATACGCAGTATTTT
TRBV7-8,.,.,TRBJ2-5,CASSFNRVYREQETQYF,TGTGCCAGCAGCTTTAACAGGGTATACCGCGAACAAGAGACCCAGTACTTC
TRBV5-1,TRBD1,.,TRBJ2-7,CASYRQGDEQYF,TGCGCCAGCTACAGACAGGGGGACGAGCAGTACTTC
TRBV18,TRBD2,.,TRBJ2-1,CASSPVGLAGVYNEQFF,TGTGCCAGCTCACCCGTCGGACTAGCGGGGGTATACAATGAGCAGTTCTTC
TRBV18,.,.,TRBJ2-7,CASSLTHKTTTLHSYEQYF,TGTGCCAGCTCACTAACACATAAAACTACCACACTACACTCCTACGAGCAGTACTTC
TRBV5-4,TRBD2,.,TRBJ2-2,CASSWTSGRVDTGELFF,TGTGCCAGCAGCTGGACTAGCGGGAGGGTTGACACCGGGGAGCTGTTTTTT
TRBV19,TRBD1,.,TRBJ1-5,CASNPSMGQLSSAQHF,TGTGCCAGTAACCCATCCATGGGACAGCTTTCATCAGCCCAGCATTTT
TRBV18,.,.,TRBJ2-3,CASSRTDTQYF,TGTGCCAGCTCCCGCACAGATACGCAGTATTTT
TRBV18,.,.,TRBJ1-5,CASSPSRGPEPQHF,TGTGCCAGCTCACCCTCCAGGGGCCCCGAGCCCCAGCATTTT
TRBV5-4,.,.,TRBJ1-1,CASSFLLAPTTQNTEAFF,TGTGCCAGCAGCTTTTTGCTAGCCCCGACGACTCAAAACACTGAAGCTTTCTTT
TRBV28,.,.,TRBJ2-5,CASSLQVGETQYF,TGTGCCAGCAGTTTACAGGTTGGAGAGACCCAGTACTTC
TRBV9,.,once,TRBJ2-5,CASSARGGPPEETQYF,TGTGCCAGCAGCGCAAGAGGGGGACCACCCGAAGAGACCCAGTACTTC
TRBV5-1,.,.,TRBJ2-7,CASSPGPENYEQYF,TGCGCCAGCAGCCCCGGTCCGGAGAATTACGAGCAGTACTTC
TRBV9,TRBD2,.,TRBJ2-3,CASSVVGGDSYTDTQYF,TGTGCCAGCAGCGTAGTTGGGGGGGACTCTTACACAGATACGCAGTATTTT
TRBV2,TRBD2,.,TRBJ2-7,CASKTGLAAREQYF,TGTGCCAGCAAGACGGGACTAGCGGCTCGGGAGCAGTACTTC
TRBV5-1,.,.,TRBJ2-7,CASSLGRDRPYEQYF,TGCGCCAGCAGCTTGGGCAGGGACCGACCCTACGAGCAGTACTTC
TRBV5-6,TRBD2,.,TRBJ2-3,CASSLTGTSGRTPCF,TGTGCCAGCAGCTTGACCGGGACTAGCGGGAGGACCCCCTGTTTT
TRBV7-2,.,.,TRBJ1-5,CASSLLPAAVYSNQPQHF,TGTGCCAGCAGCTTATTACCGGCGGCAGTTTATAGCAATCAGCCCCAGCATTTT
TRBV18,TRBD2,.,TRBJ2-6,CASSPWPSGRGAGANVLTF,TGTGCCAGCTCACCTTGGCCATCGGGGAGGGGCGCTGGGGCCAACGTCCTGACTTTC
TRBV28,.,.,TRBJ2-3,CASSSIGAGAPDTQYF,TGTGCCAGCAGCTCGATCGGGGCAGGGGCTCCAGATACGCAGTATTTT
TRBV11-1,TRBD2,few,TRBJ2-7,CASSLVPAGGPPYEQYF,TGTGCCAGCAGCTTAGTGCCAGCGGGAGGTCCCCCCTACGAGCAGTACTTC
TRBV18,TRBD1,.,TRBJ1-1,CASSPPRTGGNTEAFF,TGTGCCAGCTCACCACCCCGAACAGGGGGGAACACTGAAGCTTTCTTT
TRBV7-7,.,.,TRBJ2-7,CASSLGGAAPLYEQYF,TGTGCTAGCAGCTTAGGTGGGGCAGCCCCCCTCTACGAGCAGTACTTC
TRBV11-2,.,.,TRBJ1-2,CASTFSGPHYGYTF,TGTGCCAGCACCTTTTCGGGGCCCCACTATGGCTACACCTTC
TRBV18,.,.,TRBJ2-2,CASSPPEGTYFGELFF,TGTGCCAGCTCACCACCGGAGGGTACCTATTTCGGGGAGCTGTTTTTT
TRBV6-1,.,.,TRBJ2-2,CASSDQLSTTGELFF,TGTGCCAGCAGTGATCAACTGAGCACCACCGGGGAGCTGTTTTTT
TRBV29-1,.,.,TRBJ1-1,CSVYDRRDEAFF,TGCAGCGTTTACGACAGGAGGGATGAAGCTTTCTTT
TRBV18,TRBD1,.,TRBJ1-4,CASSPTGTGGEKLFF,TGTGCCAGCTCACCAACTGGGACAGGGGGGGAAAAACTGTTTTTT
TRBV6-5,TRBD1,.,TRBJ2-7,CASSQTGGPYEQYF,TGTGCCAGCAGTCAGACAGGGGGCCCCTACGAGCAGTACTTC
TRBV7-8,TRBD2,.,TRBJ2-1,CASSLVLAGIDEQFF,TGTGCCAGCAGCTTAGTACTAGCGGGAATTGATGAGCAGTTCTTC
TRBV7-2,.,.,TRBJ2-4,CASSLAGPKNIQYF,TGTGCCAGCAGCTTAGCCGGGCCCAAAAACATTCAGTACTTC